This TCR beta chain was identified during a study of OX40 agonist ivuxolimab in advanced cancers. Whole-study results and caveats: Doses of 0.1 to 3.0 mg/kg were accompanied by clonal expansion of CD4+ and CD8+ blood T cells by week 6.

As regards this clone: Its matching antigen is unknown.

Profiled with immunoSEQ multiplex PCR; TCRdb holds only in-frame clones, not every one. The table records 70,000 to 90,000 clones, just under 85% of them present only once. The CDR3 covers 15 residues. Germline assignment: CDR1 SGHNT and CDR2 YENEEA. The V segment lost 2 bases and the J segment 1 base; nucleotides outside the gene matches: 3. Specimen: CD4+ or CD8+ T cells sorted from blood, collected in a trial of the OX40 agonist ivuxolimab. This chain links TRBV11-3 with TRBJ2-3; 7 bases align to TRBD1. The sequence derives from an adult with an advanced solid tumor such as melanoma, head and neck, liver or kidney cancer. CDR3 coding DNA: TGTGCCAGCAGCTTAACAGGGGTTCGCACAGATACGCAGTATTTT. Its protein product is CASSLTGVRTDTQYF.